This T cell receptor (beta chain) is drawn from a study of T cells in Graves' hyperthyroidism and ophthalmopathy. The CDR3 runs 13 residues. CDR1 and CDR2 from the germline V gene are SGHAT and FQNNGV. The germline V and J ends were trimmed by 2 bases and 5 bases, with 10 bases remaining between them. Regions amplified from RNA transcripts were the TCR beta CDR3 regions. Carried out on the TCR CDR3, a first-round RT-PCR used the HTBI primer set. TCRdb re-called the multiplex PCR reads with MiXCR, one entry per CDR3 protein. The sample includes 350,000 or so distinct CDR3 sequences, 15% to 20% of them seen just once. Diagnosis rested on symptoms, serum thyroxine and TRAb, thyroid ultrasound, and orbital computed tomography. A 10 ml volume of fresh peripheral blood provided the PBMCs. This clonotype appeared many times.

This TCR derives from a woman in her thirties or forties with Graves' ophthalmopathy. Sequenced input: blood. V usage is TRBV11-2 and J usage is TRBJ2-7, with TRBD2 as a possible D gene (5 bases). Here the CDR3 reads CASSLIAWDEQYF. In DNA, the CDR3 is TGTGCCAGCAGCTTAATAGCGTGGGACGAGCAGTACTTC. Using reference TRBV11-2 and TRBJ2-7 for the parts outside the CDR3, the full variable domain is EAGVAQSPRYKIIEKRQSVAFWCNPISGHATLYWYQQILGQGPKLLIQFQNNGVVDDSQLPKDRFSAERLKGVDSTLKIQPAKLEDSAVYLCASSLIAWDEQYFGPGTRLTVT.